The rows below give T cell receptor beta chains drawn from one sample of a study of response to subunit inactivated influenza vaccine. From the RT-PCR reads, TCRdb called clonotypes with MiXCR, one entry per CDR3 protein. The data contain around 790,000 distinct CDR3 sequences, 20% to 25% of them singletons. The source material was PBMCs from blood, sampled 5 days after vaccination. These receptors all come from a man over 45 who received an inactivated influenza vaccine. The CDR3 runs from the conserved cysteine through the conserved F or W. D genes are given only for firm matches. Clone size is shown for a subset of rows, as once, few, many or a class of expanded clone.

clone size: few
J gene: TRBJ2-7
D gene: NA
V gene: TRBV30
CDR3 DNA: TGTGCCTGGAGTGTACTGGGTTTCGAGCAGTACTTC
CDR3 protein: CAWSVLGFEQYF

clone size: NA
J gene: TRBJ2-7
D gene: NA
V gene: TRBV12-3/TRBV12-4
CDR3 DNA: TGTGCCAGCAGCCATCCGGGAACAGGGAACTACGAGCAGTACTTC
CDR3 protein: CASSHPGTGNYEQYF

clone size: NA
J gene: TRBJ2-2
D gene: NA
V gene: TRBV5-1
CDR3 DNA: TGCGCCAGCAGCTTGTACACTTCGGGCACCGGGGAGCTGTTTTTT
CDR3 protein: CASSLYTSGTGELFF

clone size: NA
J gene: TRBJ2-1
D gene: TRBD2
V gene: TRBV3-1
CDR3 DNA: TGTGCCAGCAGCGCACCCGGGACTAGCGGGAGAAAAATCTACAATGAGCAGTTCTTC
CDR3 protein: CASSAPGTSGRKIYNEQFF

clone size: NA
J gene: TRBJ2-1
D gene: NA
V gene: TRBV2
CDR3 DNA: TGTGCCAGCAGTGAAGCGGGCGATGAGCAGTTCTTC
CDR3 protein: CASSEAGDEQFF

clone size: few
J gene: TRBJ1-1
D gene: NA
V gene: TRBV28
CDR3 DNA: TGTGCCAGCCTGCGGGATCCTTGGAGGACTGAAGCTTTCTTT
CDR3 protein: CASLRDPWRTEAFF

clone size: few
J gene: TRBJ2-2
D gene: NA
V gene: TRBV7-9
CDR3 DNA: TGTGCCAGCAGCTCCTGGTTAGGGGCCGGGGAGCTGTTTTTT
CDR3 protein: CASSSWLGAGELFF

clone size: NA
J gene: TRBJ1-2
D gene: NA
V gene: TRBV20-1
CDR3 DNA: TGCAGTGCCGCGACAGACGCTAACTATGGCTACACCTTC
CDR3 protein: CSAATDANYGYTF

clone size: few
J gene: TRBJ1-5
D gene: NA
V gene: TRBV20-1
CDR3 DNA: TGCAGTGCAAGAACGATGAACAATCAGCCCCAGCATTTT
CDR3 protein: CSARTMNNQPQHF

clone size: NA
J gene: TRBJ1-1
D gene: TRBD1
V gene: TRBV29-1
CDR3 DNA: TGCAGCGTTGACTTACAGGGGAAGAACACTGAAGCTTTCTTT
CDR3 protein: CSVDLQGKNTEAFF

clone size: NA
J gene: TRBJ2-5
D gene: NA
V gene: TRBV28
CDR3 DNA: TGTGCCAGCAGTTTGTTTGACAGAAAAGGGGAGACCCAGTACTTC
CDR3 protein: CASSLFDRKGETQYF

clone size: NA
J gene: TRBJ1-1
D gene: NA
V gene: TRBV24-1
CDR3 DNA: TGTGCCACGGGAACTGAAGCTTTCTTT
CDR3 protein: CATGTEAFF

clone size: NA
J gene: TRBJ2-3
D gene: NA
V gene: TRBV27
CDR3 DNA: TGTGCCAGCAACATAGAAGCGACAAGCACAGATACGCAGTATTTT
CDR3 protein: CASNIEATSTDTQYF

clone size: NA
J gene: TRBJ2-1
D gene: TRBD2
V gene: TRBV11-2
CDR3 DNA: TGTGCCAGCAAGAATACTAGCGGGGGGCTTTTATCCTACAATGAGCAGTTCTTC
CDR3 protein: CASKNTSGGLLSYNEQFF

clone size: few
J gene: TRBJ2-1
D gene: NA
V gene: TRBV4-3
CDR3 DNA: TGCGCCAGCAGGAAAGAGCGCCGTAGGAATGAGCAGTTCTTC
CDR3 protein: CASRKERRRNEQFF

clone size: once
J gene: TRBJ1-4
D gene: TRBD1
V gene: TRBV5-1
CDR3 DNA: TGCGCCAGCAGCTGGACAGGGGAGAATGAAAAACTGTTTTTT
CDR3 protein: CASSWTGENEKLFF

clone size: NA
J gene: TRBJ1-1
D gene: NA
V gene: TRBV6-6
CDR3 DNA: TGTGCCAGCAGTTACATTTCGGACACTGAAGCTTTCTTT
CDR3 protein: CASSYISDTEAFF